A single TCR beta chain is shown here with its context. This record comes from a study of blood T cell repertoires in COVID-19. Produced via immunoSEQ multiplex PCR; TCRdb's table is partial and in-frame only. This sample has a few hundred thousand clones, with about four fifths found just once. This sequence was found in a woman between 18 and 29 years old with acute or convalescent COVID-19. The sequencing sample was made of peripheral blood.

DNA of the CDR3: TGCGCCAGCCTAGAAGTAGAGGGTGATCCCGGGGAGCTGTTTTTT. Protein: CASLEVEGDPGELFF. The chain links TRBV5-1 to TRBJ2-2, with TRBD2 as a possible D gene (5 bases). Looked up from germline, CDR1 is SGHRS and CDR2 is YFSETQ. Between the trimmed V and J ends, which lost 7 bases and 6 bases, there was a span of 19 bases. This CDR3 comprises 15 residues.